Each of the 17 T cell receptor beta chains below was sequenced from the same sample in a study of PD-L1 blockade in urothelial cancer. Libraries were prepared by immunoSEQ multiplex PCR; TCRdb keeps only in-frame clonotypes and omits some of them. The table records some 27,000 clones, 80% of them present only once. The sample here was PBMCs, taken around atezolizumab (anti-PD-L1) treatment. All receptors come from a man aged 45 to 65 with urothelial cancer.

In its sample, this clone was seen once. The genes are TRBV4-2 and TRBJ2-7; TRBD2 agrees at 9 bases. V lost 4 bases, J lost 7 bases, and 11 bases stayed unmatched. There are 15 residues in the CDR3. Germline V gene lookup returns CDR1 LGHNA and CDR2 YNFKEQ. CDR3 loop: CASSPGRREGQEQYF. DNA for the CDR3: TGTGCCAGCAGCCCCGGACGGCGGGAGGGCCAAGAGCAGTACTTC.

This clone was counted a single time. The chain couples TRBV7-2 to TRBJ1-1; D unresolved. Trimming took off 1 base at V and 4 bases at J, with 16 bases between the two ends. The CDR3 sequence is 16 residues long. In germline, CDR1 is SGHTA, CDR2 FQGNSA. The CDR3 sequence: CASSLVLIGSGTEAFF. The CDR3 nucleotides read TGTGCCAGCAGCTTAGTTCTCATCGGGTCTGGCACTGAAGCTTTCTTT.

This chain joins TRBV11-2 and TRBJ1-1, with 7 bases aligning to TRBD1. The ends lost 0 bases at V and 12 bases at J; junction bases unmatched: 4. Per the germline V gene, CDR1 is SGHAT and CDR2 is FQNNGV. This CDR3 is built from 12 residues. This CDR3 reads CASSLDHRGSFF. The CDR3 DNA is TGTGCCAGCAGCTTAGATCACAGGGGATCTTTCTTT.

The chain is built from TRBV30 and TRBJ1-5; possible D gene TRBD1, 5 bases. Germline V gene lookup returns CDR1 GTSNPN and CDR2 SVGIG (reference sequence). The V gene lost 2 bases and the J gene lost 6 bases, with 11 bases spanning the gap. The CDR3 totals 13 residues. The CDR3 region is CAWSLGVGQPQHF. CDR3 DNA: TGTGCCTGGAGTCTAGGGGTGGGTCAGCCCCAGCATTTT.

The chain uses TRBV19 and TRBJ2-4; 7 bases are a match to TRBD1. This CDR3 spans 18 amino acids. CDR1 and CDR2 from the germline V gene are LNHDA and SQIVND (reference sequence). With 3 bases clipped from V and 1 base from J, the junction kept 12 bases outside the gene matches. The CDR3 protein is CASSISSPGGVAKNIQYF. The DNA for the CDR3 is TGTGCCAGTAGTATCTCCTCTCCAGGGGGTGTGGCCAAAAACATTCAGTACTTC.

The chain has TRBV28 and TRBJ2-6; maybe TRBD2 (5 bases). V lost 6 bases and J lost 9, with 9 bases in between. CDR1 and CDR2 (germline): MDHEN, SYDVKM. This CDR3 is 12 amino acids long. The DNA of the CDR3 is TGTGCCAGCAGGCTCCGGGGCAACGTCCTGACTTTC. Amino acid sequence: CASRLRGNVLTF.

V usage is TRBV5-4 and J usage is TRBJ1-3, with no clear D. Trimming stripped 4 bases from V and 0 bases from J, with 17 bases between. CDR3 length equals 17 residues. Germline V CDR1 and CDR2: SGHNT, YYREEE (reference sequence). For the CDR3, the DNA is TGTGCCAGCAGCCCTCCCCCGTGGGCCAGCTCTGGAAACACCATATATTTT. It translates to CASSPPPWASSGNTIYF.

The V and J genes are TRBV7-8 and TRBJ1-4; D ambiguous. Germline lookup yields CDR1 SGHVS and CDR2 FQNEAQ. With 3 bases removed from V and 5 bases from J, the gap between germline ends came to 10 bases. The CDR3 sequence is 14 residues long. The CDR3 is CASSLHRANEKLFF. CDR3 bases: TGTGCCAGCAGCTTGCACAGAGCAAATGAAAAACTGTTTTTT.

This chain uses TRBV28 with TRBJ1-6, with D hard to call. There are 12 residues in the CDR3. The germline V and J ends were trimmed by 3 bases and 9 bases, with 6 bases remaining between them. CDR1 is MDHEN, CDR2 SYDVKM, per germline. CDR3 sequence: CASSFGFSPLHF. The CDR3 DNA sequence: TGTGCCAGCAGTTTCGGTTTTTCACCCCTCCACTTT. The whole variable domain, remainder taken from reference TRBV28 and TRBJ1-6, is DVKVTQSSRYLVKRTGEKVFLECVQDMDHENMFWYRQDPGLGLRLIYFSYDVKMKEKGDIPEGYSVSREKKERFSLILESASTNQTSMYLCASSFGFSPLHFGNGTRLTVT.

The genes are TRBV7-8 and TRBJ1-1, with D tentatively TRBD1 (5 bases). The germline V and J ends were trimmed by 5 bases and 2 bases, with 15 bases remaining between them. Looked up from germline, CDR1 is SGHVS and CDR2 is FQNEAQ. The CDR3 length is 15 residues. CDR3: CASSPQVQSNTEAFF. For the CDR3, the DNA is TGTGCCAGCAGCCCACAGGTACAGAGTAACACTGAAGCTTTCTTT.

The chain combines TRBV9 with TRBJ2-3; D not certain. The germline V gene has CDR1 SGDLS and CDR2 YYNGEE. The CDR3 runs to 13 residues. V was clipped by 4 bases and J by 4 bases, with 10 bases between them. The CDR3: CASSPQVADTQYF. In DNA form, the CDR3 reads TGTGCCAGCAGCCCCCAGGTGGCAGATACGCAGTATTTT.

The chain is built from TRBV18 and TRBJ2-2; TRBD1 aligns across 9 bases. The J segment lost 3 bases and the V segment lost 1 base, leaving 3 bases of the junction unmatched. CDR3 length: 16 residues. Germline values: CDR1 KGHSH, CDR2 LQKENI. CDR3 nucleotides: TGTGCCAGCTCACCACGGGGACAGGGAGACACCGGGGAGCTGTTTTTT. This encodes CASSPRGQGDTGELFF.

The chain has TRBV7-8 and TRBJ1-2, with 12 positions matching TRBD1. In germline, CDR1 is SGHVS, CDR2 FQNEAQ. The V segment lost 1 base and the J segment 8 bases; nucleotides outside the gene matches: 5. This CDR3 is built from 15 residues. The CDR3 reads CASSLEGQGAGGYTF. DNA of the CDR3: TGTGCCAGCAGCTTAGAGGGACAGGGGGCTGGAGGCTACACCTTC.

The chain uses TRBV9 and TRBJ2-1, with D possibly matching TRBD1 (5 bases). The germline V gene encodes CDR1 SGDLS and CDR2 YYNGEE. This CDR3 contains 16 residues. Trimming pared 2 bases from V and 4 bases from J, leaving 16 bases between. The CDR3 DNA sequence: TGTGCCAGCAGCGTTGGGGCCCTACGGAGTTACAATGAGCAGTTCTTC. Its protein is CASSVGALRSYNEQFF.

This clone was observed a handful of times. The V and J genes are TRBV18 and TRBJ1-1, with D unclear. The CDR3 has 13 amino acids. The V gene's germline CDR1 is KGHSH and CDR2 LQKENI. Trimming stripped 3 bases from V and 1 base from J, with 6 bases between. The CDR3 sequence: CASSPSENTEAFF. In nucleotides, the CDR3 is TGTGCCAGCTCACCTAGTGAGAACACTGAAGCTTTCTTT. Based on the CDR3 plus reference TRBV18 and TRBJ1-1, the full variable domain is NAGVMQNPRHLVRRRGQEARLRCSPMKGHSHVYWYRQLPEEGLKFMVYLQKENIIDESGMPKERFSAEFPKEGPSILRIQQVVRGDSAAYFCASSPSENTEAFFGQGTRLTVV.

This clone was seen only once. The chain joins TRBV18 to TRBJ2-3; 8 nucleotides agree with TRBD2. Germline values: CDR1 KGHSH, CDR2 LQKENI. V lost 6 bases, J lost 1 base, and 0 bases stayed unmatched. The CDR3 has 13 amino acids. The CDR3 is CASSRGGTDTQYF. CDR3 DNA: TGTGCCAGCTCGCGGGGGGGCACAGATACGCAGTATTTT. The full variable domain, with the rest looked up from reference TRBV18 and TRBJ2-3, is NAGVMQNPRHLVRRRGQEARLRCSPMKGHSHVYWYRQLPEEGLKFMVYLQKENIIDESGMPKERFSAEFPKEGPSILRIQQVVRGDSAAYFCASSRGGTDTQYFGPGTRLTVL.

This clone occurred a few times. This same CDR3 is encoded by further DNA sequences in the sample. CDR3 DNA: TGTGCCAGCAGCTTAGCTGGGACAGGGGGGATGGGCTACACCTTC. Encoded protein: CASSLAGTGGMGYTF. This chain links TRBV7-2 with TRBJ1-2, with TRBD1 matching 11 bases. V lost 0 bases, J lost 8 bases, and 5 bases stayed unmatched. The CDR3 covers 15 residues. Germline assignment: CDR1 SGHTA and CDR2 FQGNSA.